This T cell receptor (beta chain) was recorded in a study of blood T cells in healthy people across ages. In its sample, this clonotype was seen a few times. V gave up 0 bases and J gave up 6 bases, with 13 bases separating them. CDR1 SGDLS and CDR2 YYNGEE come from the germline V gene. The CDR3 is made up of 15 amino acids. With a J-beta primer mix and a sample-barcoded 5' primer, a second PCR ran about 7 to 12 cycles. MiXCR, applied by TCRdb to the 5' RACE reads, yields one record per CDR3 protein. This sample has approximately 1.5 million distinct CDR3 sequences, with 30% to 35% found just once. The chain is built from TRBV9 and TRBJ2-1; possibly TRBD1 for D (5 bases). The receptor's source is a woman in her thirties in good health. Sequences were obtained from blood. The CDR3 DNA reads as TGTGCCAGCAGCGTAGAGACGGGTCAGGGCAATGAGCAGTTCTTC. Translating gives CASSVETGQGNEQFF.